Sequencing of this T cell receptor (beta chain) was carried out in a study of T cell responses to AZD1222 COVID-19 vaccine. Study results and limitations: Seropositive AZD1222 recipients at baseline numbered only five or six.

Germline values: CDR1 LNHNV, CDR2 YYDKDF (reference sequence). The CDR3 contains 14 residues. V was clipped by 5 bases and J by 7 bases, with 12 bases between them. This clone was seen only a few times. Its target is unknown. Here immunoSEQ multiplex PCR was the method, and the copy in TCRdb shows in-frame clones only, minus some. The sample yields 150,000 or so clones, roughly 90% seen once. The clonotype originates from an adult in good health. The V gene is TRBV15, the J gene TRBJ1-6; tentatively, D is TRBD1 (6 bases). The input for sequencing was peripheral blood, taken on day 0 of AZD1222 vaccination. The CDR3 nucleotides are TGTGCCACCAGCTTGACAGGCGAAAATTCACCCCTCCACTTT. As protein: CATSLTGENSPLHF.